This T cell receptor (beta chain) was obtained from a study of CD8+ T cells in alopecia areata. Study details: Treated patients were given 5 to 10 mg oral tofacitinib twice daily.

The CDR3 contains 16 residues. CDR1 SGHTA and CDR2 FQGNSA come from the germline V gene. The V segment lost 3 bases and the J segment 2 bases; nucleotides outside the gene matches: 9. There are a few counts of this clone. The antigen remains undetermined. Peripheral blood and lesional scalp punch biopsies came from alopecia areata patients. The study, taken as a whole, reports: Alphabeta T cells residing in normal skin are also sequenced in scalp samples.

In each case, RNA was isolated and then reverse transcribed into cDNA as the sequencing template. Some clones are missing from TCRdb's copy, which holds only in-frame ones; the method was immunoSEQ multiplex PCR. The table lists approximately 12,000 clones, roughly 65% of them singletons. V usage is TRBV7-2 and J usage is TRBJ2-7; 8 bases align to TRBD2. Sequencing was performed on skin. This receptor was identified in a human donor with alopecia areata. The DNA of the CDR3 is TGTGCCAGCAGCTTTAAGCGGGAGTTCATCCCCTACGAGCAGTACTTC. Translation: CASSFKREFIPYEQYF.